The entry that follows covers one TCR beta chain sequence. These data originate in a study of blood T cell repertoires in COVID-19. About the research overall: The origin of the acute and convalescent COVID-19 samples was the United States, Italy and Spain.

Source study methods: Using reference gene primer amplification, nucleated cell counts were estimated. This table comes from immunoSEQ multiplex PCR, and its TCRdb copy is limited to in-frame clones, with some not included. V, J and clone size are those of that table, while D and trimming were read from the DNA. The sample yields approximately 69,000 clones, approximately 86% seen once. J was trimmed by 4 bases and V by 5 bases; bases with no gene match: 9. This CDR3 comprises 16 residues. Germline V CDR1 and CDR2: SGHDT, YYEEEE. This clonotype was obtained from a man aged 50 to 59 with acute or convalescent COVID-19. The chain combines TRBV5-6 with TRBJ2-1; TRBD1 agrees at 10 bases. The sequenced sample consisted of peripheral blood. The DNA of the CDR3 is TGTGCCAGCAGTCTCTCCCGGGACAGGGGTTACAATGAGCAGTTCTTC. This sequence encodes CASSLSRDRGYNEQFF.